The rows below give T cell receptor beta chains drawn from one sample of a study of monozygotic twins with inflammatory bowel disease. From its re-call of the 5' RACE reads, TCRdb lists each CDR3 protein once, without DNA. This sample's table has 300,000 to 350,000 distinct CDR3 sequences. The source material was blood. Receptor source: a human donor with ulcerative colitis or Crohn's disease, or a healthy co-twin of an affected twin (not recorded which). Each CDR3 is given with its conserved first and last residue.

j_call	v_call	cdr3_aa
TRBJ2-7	TRBV7-2	CASSLNGAIYEQYF
TRBJ2-7	TRBV6-1	CASSGGTGTYEQYF
TRBJ1-3	TRBV6-5	CASSYTPSPSSGNTIYF
TRBJ2-2	TRBV10-3	CASHGANTGELFF
TRBJ1-5	TRBV27	CASSFIGGQGPLNQPQHF
TRBJ2-1	TRBV6-4	CASSDQVLDGPNEQFF
TRBJ1-6	TRBV5-1	CASSAGQAMAAPLHF
TRBJ1-3	TRBV30	CAWSAGYQHSGNTIYF
TRBJ2-3	TRBV4-2	CASSQDKGSTADTQYF
TRBJ2-7	TRBV20-1	CSARDWTGDHEQYF
TRBJ2-5	TRBV5-1	CASSLGFNQETQYF
TRBJ1-4	TRBV10-3	CAISESSGFENEKLFF
TRBJ1-1	TRBV25-1	CASSDTGTGRTTEAFF
TRBJ2-1	TRBV4-2	CASSQDESRDKFF
TRBJ2-7	TRBV5-1	CASSLFPSYEQYF
TRBJ1-2	TRBV7-2	CASSLVSGGKSDGYTF
TRBJ1-6	TRBV12-3/TRBV12-4	CATRPFPNSPLHF
TRBJ2-1	TRBV19	CASSAAGLAYNEQFF
TRBJ2-7	TRBV7-9	CASSLAYGTGRNEQYF
TRBJ1-2	TRBV3-1	CASSRDKIYGYTF
TRBJ2-7	TRBV6-6	CASSYSLDYEQYF
TRBJ2-1	TRBV6-1	CASTFLPTSGVKDEQFF
TRBJ2-7	TRBV28	CASSLYGTVGLEQYF
TRBJ1-6	TRBV27	CASSSDLDRGGNSPLHF
TRBJ1-2	TRBV4-3	CASSHDRAPGYTF
TRBJ2-2	TRBV12-3/TRBV12-4	CASSPRGVGGELFF
TRBJ2-2	TRBV19	CASSPTGVTGELFF
TRBJ2-3	TRBV4-1	CASSQVTVADTQYF